This TCR beta chain was captured by sequencing in a study of blood T cell repertoires in COVID-19. This clone was detected a few times. V was shortened by 0 bases and J by 3 bases, with 11 bases between the two germline ends. The germline V gene encodes CDR1 LGHNA and CDR2 YNFKEQ. The CDR3 covers 15 residues. Repertoires were generated with immunoSEQ multiplex PCR, while TCRdb's copy carries only in-frame clones and drops some. In the table there are a few hundred thousand clones, 70% to 90% of which are singletons. This receptor was taken from a man aged 25 to 40 who had recovered from COVID-19. The sequencing input was PBMCs or T cells enriched from blood (not recorded which). J is TRBJ1-2 and V is TRBV4-2, with D unresolved. CDR3 sequence (DNA): TGTGCCAGCAGCCAAGATCCGAGGGCCGACTATGGCTACACCTTC. Encoded protein: CASSQDPRADYGYTF.